The 29 T cell receptor beta chains below were found in one sample sequenced in a study of OX40 agonist ivuxolimab in advanced cancers. The repertoire was sequenced with immunoSEQ multiplex PCR; TCRdb's copy has only in-frame clones and lacks some. This sample carries approximately 40,000 clones, roughly 88% of them seen once, and the ten largest clones take 20% to 30%. The sample here was CD4+ or CD8+ T cells sorted from blood, taken in a trial of the OX40 agonist ivuxolimab. These receptor sequences come from an adult with an advanced solid tumor such as melanoma, head and neck, liver or kidney cancer.

The gene calls are TRBV2 and TRBJ2-3; 13 bases match TRBD2. The CDR3 is 15 amino acids. The germline V gene has CDR1 SNHLY and CDR2 FYNNEI. V lost 5 bases and J lost 4; bases outside the gene matches: 3. The CDR3 coding sequence is TGTGCCAGCAGTAGACTAGCGGGAGGCGCAGATACGCAGTATTTT. Amino acids: CASSRLAGGADTQYF.

V gene TRBV28 combines with J gene TRBJ1-1; D call uncertain. Germline-derived CDR1 and CDR2 are MDHEN and SYDVKM. The length of the CDR3 is 11 residues. The V gene lost 3 bases and the J gene lost 7 bases, with 6 bases spanning the gap. The CDR3: CASSLAVEAFF. CDR3 nucleotide sequence: TGTGCCAGCAGTTTGGCGGTTGAAGCTTTCTTT.

V is TRBV29-1 and J is TRBJ2-1; 8 bases match TRBD1. The V gene end was trimmed by 4 bases and the J gene end by 6 bases; junction bases not matched to a gene: 8. Germline V gene sequence: CDR1 SQVTM, CDR2 ANQGSEA. The CDR3 has 14 residues. The CDR3 DNA sequence: TGCAGCGTTGTCCGGACAGGGTCGGGCAATGAGCAGTTCTTC. This encodes CSVVRTGSGNEQFF.

This clone turned up a few times. The CDR3 loop is CSVDPGTIYNEQFF. CDR3 bases: TGCAGCGTTGACCCCGGGACCATCTACAATGAGCAGTTCTTC. The rearrangement joins TRBV29-1 to TRBJ2-1; either TRBD1 or TRBD2 may fit D (5 bases each). V dropped 3 bases and J dropped 3 bases, with 12 bases sitting between them. This CDR3 contains 14 residues. Germline CDR1 is SQVTM and CDR2 is ANQGSEA.

The chain is built from TRBV19 and TRBJ2-7; maybe TRBD2 (6 bases). The CDR3 runs 13 residues. From germline, CDR1 is LNHDA and CDR2 SQIVND (reference sequence). Trimming stripped 5 bases from V and 7 bases from J, with 15 bases between. The CDR3 DNA reads as TGTGCCAGTAGTTTCGGGACTGCGGGAGAGCAGTACTTC. Residues: CASSFGTAGEQYF. Using reference TRBV19 and TRBJ2-7 for the parts outside the CDR3, the full variable domain is DGGITQSPKYLFRKEGQNVTLSCEQNLNHDAMYWYRQDPGQGLRLIYYSQIVNDFQKGDIAEGYSVSREKKESFPLTVTSAQKNPTAFYLCASSFGTAGEQYFGPGTRLTVT.

This chain joins TRBV19 and TRBJ1-4, with D maybe TRBD1 (5 bases). Trimming stripped 4 bases from V and 11 bases from J, with 11 bases between. The CDR3 runs 12 residues. From germline, CDR1 is LNHDA and CDR2 SQIVND (reference sequence). The CDR3 sequence is CASSTGPDKLFF. In DNA form, the CDR3 reads TGTGCCAGTAGTACGGGGCCTGACAAACTGTTTTTT.

The chain combines TRBV28 with TRBJ2-7; TRBD1 might be the D (6 bases). V lost 6 bases and J 2 bases, leaving 14 bases between the germline ends. CDR3 length equals 14 residues. Looked up from germline, CDR1 is MDHEN and CDR2 is SYDVKM. The CDR3 loop is CASRDSTGPYEQYF. The CDR3, as DNA: TGTGCCAGCAGGGATTCGACAGGCCCCTACGAGCAGTACTTC. Using reference TRBV28 and TRBJ2-7 for the parts outside the CDR3, the full variable domain is DVKVTQSSRYLVKRTGEKVFLECVQDMDHENMFWYRQDPGLGLRLIYFSYDVKMKEKGDIPEGYSVSREKKERFSLILESASTNQTSMYLCASRDSTGPYEQYFGPGTRLTVT.

This chain connects TRBV5-1 to TRBJ2-7, with 7 bases aligning to TRBD2. CDR1 is SGHRS, CDR2 YFSETQ, per germline. Trimming cost V 4 bases and J 0 bases; bases outside gene matches: 13. CDR3 size: 17 residues. The CDR3 loop reads CASSAGASGLSSYEQYF. The CDR3 nucleotides read TGCGCCAGCAGCGCTGGGGCTAGCGGCCTGAGCTCCTACGAGCAGTACTTC.

The chain's CDR3 is CSVLLAGGVDEQFF. Written as DNA, the CDR3 is TGCAGCGTCCTACTAGCGGGAGGCGTCGATGAGCAGTTCTTC. The rearrangement uses TRBV29-1 and TRBJ2-1, with 12 bases lining up with TRBD2. Germline values: CDR1 SQVTM, CDR2 ANQGSEA. The V gene end was trimmed by 6 bases and the J gene end by 8 bases; junction bases not matched to a gene: 8. The CDR3 sequence is 14 residues long.

This chain joins TRBV7-6 and TRBJ2-7; TRBD1 is a possible D gene (6 bases). The CDR3 is 14 residues long. Germline lookup yields CDR1 SGHVS and CDR2 FNYEAQ. V was trimmed by 4 bases and J by 1 base, leaving 11 bases between them. In DNA form, the CDR3 reads TGTGCCAGCAGCTCTGGACAGAATTCCTACGAGCAGTACTTC. It translates to CASSSGQNSYEQYF.

This chain connects TRBV19 to TRBJ2-3; D is possibly TRBD2 (5 bases). The CDR3 contains 16 residues. The V end lost 3 bases, the J end lost 5 bases, and 18 bases lay between the germline ends. CDR1 is LNHDA and CDR2 is SQIVND in the germline V gene (reference sequence). CDR3 loop: CASSIGSGNGIDTQYF. The CDR3, as DNA: TGTGCCAGTAGTATTGGTTCGGGGAACGGTATAGATACGCAGTATTTT. Full variable domain (rest looked up from reference TRBV19 and TRBJ2-3): DGGITQSPKYLFRKEGQNVTLSCEQNLNHDAMYWYRQDPGQGLRLIYYSQIVNDFQKGDIAEGYSVSREKKESFPLTVTSAQKNPTAFYLCASSIGSGNGIDTQYFGPGTRLTVL.

The chain employs TRBV14 and TRBJ1-1; 9 bases map to TRBD1. The germline gives CDR1 SGHDN, CDR2 FVKESK. The CDR3 is 18 amino acids. The V and J ends lost 4 bases and 1 base, in that order; junction bases with no gene match: 13. This CDR3 is CASSRPTGGGLRNTEAFF. As DNA, the CDR3 is TGTGCCAGCAGCCGGCCCACAGGGGGCGGTTTGAGGAACACTGAAGCTTTCTTT.

This chain joins TRBV29-1 and TRBJ2-3; unclear D gene. Trimming removed 1 base from V and 2 bases from J, with 13 bases in between. The CDR3 is 15 residues long. CDR1 SQVTM and CDR2 ANQGSEA come from the germline V gene. The CDR3 DNA reads TGCAGCGTTGAAGCGAAGGGTTGGGTCACAGATACGCAGTATTTT. Translation gives CSVEAKGWVTDTQYF.

This clone was counted between two and nine times. V usage is TRBV28 and J usage is TRBJ2-7; D perhaps matches TRBD1 (5 bases). V was pared by 3 bases and J by 3 bases, with 9 bases between. The length of the CDR3 is 13 residues. Germline V CDR1 and CDR2: MDHEN, SYDVKM. The DNA of the CDR3 is TGTGCCAGCAGTTTCGGAAGGGGCTACGAGCAGTACTTC. It translates to CASSFGRGYEQYF.

The J gene is TRBJ2-2, the V gene TRBV9, with 8 bases matching TRBD1. The CDR3 extends over 14 amino acids. Germline-derived CDR1 and CDR2 are SGDLS and YYNGEE. Unmatched junction bases numbered 3, after V lost 0 bases and J lost 8 bases. The CDR3 DNA reads TGTGCCAGCAGCGTAGCAGGGGGCAATGGGGAGCTGTTTTTT. It encodes CASSVAGGNGELFF.

This chain uses TRBV29-1 with TRBJ2-1; D possibly corresponds to TRBD1 (6 bases). The CDR3 consists of 13 residues. The V end lost 7 bases, the J end lost 0 bases, and 10 bases lay between the germline ends. In germline, CDR1 is SQVTM, CDR2 ANQGSEA. The CDR3 region is CSAQGLSYNEQFF. Written as DNA, the CDR3 is TGCAGCGCTCAGGGGCTCTCCTACAATGAGCAGTTCTTC.

The rearrangement joins TRBV4-1 to TRBJ2-1; 7 bases are shared with TRBD2. Germline loops: CDR1 MGHRA, CDR2 YSYEKL. This CDR3 region has 15 residues. V shed 0 bases and J 3 bases; nucleotides not matched to a gene: 2. The CDR3 sequence is CASSQEAGFYNEQFF. The CDR3 DNA sequence: TGCGCCAGCAGCCAAGAAGCGGGGTTCTACAATGAGCAGTTCTTC.

The chain links TRBV5-8 to TRBJ2-7; tentatively, D is TRBD2 (6 bases). Looked up from germline, CDR1 is SGHTS and CDR2 is YDEGEE. The CDR3 sequence is 17 residues long. The germline V and J ends were trimmed by 4 bases and 1 base, with 21 bases remaining between them. The chain's CDR3 is CASSRGWDGRSSYEQYF. The CDR3 region has the DNA TGTGCCAGCAGCCGGGGGTGGGACGGGCGATCTTCCTACGAGCAGTACTTC.

The chain couples TRBV7-9 to TRBJ2-1, with D unresolved. Germline loops: CDR1 SEHNR, CDR2 FQNEAQ (reference sequence). Trimming pared 3 bases from V and 14 bases from J, leaving 17 bases between. The CDR3 extends over 13 amino acids. CDR3 sequence reads: CASSLPTLEPEFF. The CDR3 DNA reads as TGTGCCAGCAGCTTGCCTACTTTGGAGCCGGAGTTCTTC.

The gene calls are TRBV7-9 and TRBJ2-7; TRBD1 might be the D (6 bases). Germline V gene data show CDR1 as SEHNR and CDR2 as FQNEAQ (reference sequence). V lost 1 base to trimming and J lost 4 bases, with 11 bases between them. The CDR3 length is 14 residues. The CDR3 sequence is CASSLEGGRYEQYF. The CDR3 DNA sequence: TGTGCCAGCAGCTTAGAAGGGGGTCGGTACGAGCAGTACTTC. Full variable domain (remainder filled in from reference TRBV7-9 and TRBJ2-7): DTGVSQNPRHKITKRGQNVTFRCDPISEHNRLYWYRQTLGQGPEFLTYFQNEAQLEKSRLLSDRFSAERPKGSFSTLEIQRTEQGDSAMYLCASSLEGGRYEQYFGPGTRLTVT.

The rearrangement links TRBV5-1 to TRBJ2-3; D ambiguous. The CDR3 runs 15 residues. Trimming removed 0 bases at V and 2 bases at J, with 10 bases between. The germline V gene encodes CDR1 SGHRS and CDR2 YFSETQ. CDR3 DNA: TGCGCCAGCAGCTTGGCCGGGTACCCCACAGATACGCAGTATTTT. Protein sequence: CASSLAGYPTDTQYF.

The rearrangement links TRBV5-6 to TRBJ1-2, with D unclear. The CDR3 runs to 14 residues. V was shortened by 2 bases and J by 0 bases, with 8 bases between the two germline ends. The V gene's germline CDR1 is SGHDT and CDR2 YYEEEE. The CDR3 DNA sequence: TGTGCCAGCAGCTTAGACGGATCTAACTATGGCTACACCTTC. This translates into CASSLDGSNYGYTF.

The chain carries TRBV19 and TRBJ2-7, with TRBD2 matching over 7 bases. Germline CDR1 LNHDA, CDR2 SQIVND (reference sequence). This CDR3 contains 16 residues. The V segment lost 3 bases and the J segment 7 bases; nucleotides outside the gene matches: 15. As DNA, the CDR3 is TGTGCCAGTAGTATCAGCCTCACTAGCGCCCTTAAGGAGCAGTACTTC. Protein sequence: CASSISLTSALKEQYF.

This chain joins TRBV5-6 and TRBJ1-2; 7 bases line up with TRBD1. Trimming removed 4 bases from V and 2 bases from J; junction bases left unmatched: 5. There are 14 residues in the CDR3. Germline V gene data show CDR1 as SGHDT and CDR2 as YYEEEE. CDR3 sequence reads: CASSTDRKNYGYTF. In DNA form, the CDR3 reads TGTGCCAGCAGCACGGACAGGAAAAACTATGGCTACACCTTC.

The V call is TRBV6-4, the J call TRBJ1-1; D is undetermined. The CDR3 contains 13 residues. The V gene lost 5 bases and the J gene lost 1 base, with 8 bases spanning the gap. Per the germline V gene, CDR1 is MRHNA and CDR2 is SNTAGT. This CDR3 reads CASSTEPNTEAFF. The CDR3 DNA is TGTGCCAGCAGTACCGAGCCGAACACTGAAGCTTTCTTT.

The chain combines TRBV27 with TRBJ2-7, with 9 bases matching TRBD2. V dropped 3 bases and J dropped 2; count of bases not matched to a gene: 11. The CDR3 has 17 amino acids. The germline V gene encodes CDR1 MNHEY and CDR2 SMNVEV (reference sequence). The CDR3 DNA sequence: TGTGCCAGCAGTTTTTTATTAAGTAGCGGGAGTCCCTACGAGCAGTACTTC. This sequence encodes CASSFLLSSGSPYEQYF.

This sequence joins TRBV6-6 and TRBJ2-3; 8 bases match TRBD1. The CDR3 extends over 13 amino acids. The ends lost 10 bases at V and 5 bases at J; junction bases unmatched: 8. The germline gives CDR1 MNHNY, CDR2 SVGAGI (reference sequence). The CDR3 nucleotides are TGTGCCACGGTTCAGGGGGCTGGAGATACGCAGTATTTT. This codes for CATVQGAGDTQYF.

The rearrangement links TRBV29-1 to TRBJ2-1; TRBD2 aligns across 7 bases. V lost 6 bases, J lost 4 bases, and 9 bases stayed unmatched. The CDR3 contains 14 residues. Germline lookup yields CDR1 SQVTM and CDR2 ANQGSEA. CDR3 amino acids: CSVLGGGLYNEQFF. In DNA, the CDR3 is TGCAGCGTCCTCGGCGGGGGACTATACAATGAGCAGTTCTTC.

This clone is a singleton in its sample. V and J are TRBV6-5 and TRBJ2-7, with 8 bases that match TRBD1. The V gene end was trimmed by 5 bases and the J gene end by 0 bases; junction bases not matched to a gene: 6. Germline lookup yields CDR1 MNHEY and CDR2 SVGAGI. The CDR3 spans 15 residues. The CDR3 reads CASSLWTGSSYEQYF. In DNA, the CDR3 is TGTGCCAGCAGTCTTTGGACAGGGAGCTCCTACGAGCAGTACTTC.